This TCR beta chain originates from a study of blood T cell repertoires in COVID-19. Whole-study context: The United States, Italy and Spain were the sources of the acute and convalescent COVID-19 samples. PBMCs, B-cell-depleted T cells, or T cells were the source of the cDNA or gDNA that made up the material.

The table lists this clone with a few counts. The same CDR3 also results from other DNA sequences found in this sample. This CDR3 has 10 residues. Germline assignment: CDR1 SQVTM and CDR2 ANQGSEA. V lost 6 bases and J 5 bases, leaving 5 bases between the germline ends. Authors' analysis steps: Amplification with reference gene primers provided the estimates of nucleated cell counts. Data came from immunoSEQ multiplex PCR; TCRdb stores just in-frame clones and leaves some out. The V and J calls and clone size were taken over from that table, and D and trimming were inferred from the DNA. The sample has 150,000 to 200,000 clones; 89% are singletons.

This chain joins TRBV29-1 and TRBJ1-5; D unclear. What was sequenced was peripheral blood. This sequence was found in a middle-aged man with acute or convalescent COVID-19. CDR3 DNA: TGCAGCGTCGGAGATCAGCCCCAGCATTTT. It translates to CSVGDQPQHF.